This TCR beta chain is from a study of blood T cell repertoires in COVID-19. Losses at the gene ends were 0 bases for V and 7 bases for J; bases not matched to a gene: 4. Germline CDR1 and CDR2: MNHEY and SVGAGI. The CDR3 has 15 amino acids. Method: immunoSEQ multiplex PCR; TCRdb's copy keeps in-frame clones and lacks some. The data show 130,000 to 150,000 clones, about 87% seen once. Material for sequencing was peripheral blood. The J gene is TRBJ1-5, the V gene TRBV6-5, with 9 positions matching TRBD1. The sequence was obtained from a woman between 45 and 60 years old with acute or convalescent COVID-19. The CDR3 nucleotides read TGTGCCAGCAGTTACTCTGGACAGGGGAGGCAGCCCCAGCATTTT. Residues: CASSYSGQGRQPQHF.